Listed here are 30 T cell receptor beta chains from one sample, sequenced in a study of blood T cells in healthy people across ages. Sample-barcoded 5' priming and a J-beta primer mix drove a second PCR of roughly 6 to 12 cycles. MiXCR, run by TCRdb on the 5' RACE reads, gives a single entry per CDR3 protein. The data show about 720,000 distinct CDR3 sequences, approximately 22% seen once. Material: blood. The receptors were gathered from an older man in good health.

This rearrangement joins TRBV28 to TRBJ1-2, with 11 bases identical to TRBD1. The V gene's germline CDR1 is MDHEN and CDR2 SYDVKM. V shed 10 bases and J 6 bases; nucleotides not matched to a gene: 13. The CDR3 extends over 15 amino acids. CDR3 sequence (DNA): TGTGCCACCCGGACAGGGGGCGGAGGTTGGAATGGCTACACCTTC. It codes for CATRTGGGGWNGYTF.

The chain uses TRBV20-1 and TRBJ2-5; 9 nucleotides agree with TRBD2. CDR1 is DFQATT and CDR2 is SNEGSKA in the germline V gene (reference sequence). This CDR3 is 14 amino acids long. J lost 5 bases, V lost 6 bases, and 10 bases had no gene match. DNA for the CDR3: TGCAGTGCCATGACTAGCGGTGGGTCGGAGACCCAGTACTTC. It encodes CSAMTSGGSETQYF.

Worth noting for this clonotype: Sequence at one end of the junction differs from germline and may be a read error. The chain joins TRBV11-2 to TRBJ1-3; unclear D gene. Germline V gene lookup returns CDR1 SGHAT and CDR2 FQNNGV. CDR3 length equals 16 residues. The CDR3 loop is CASSLSGQRSGDTIYF. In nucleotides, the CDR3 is TGTGCCAGCAGCTTATCCGGGCAGCGCTCTGGAGACACCATATATTTT.

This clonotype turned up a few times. The CDR3 DNA reads as TGTGCCAGCAGCCAAGATCCAGGGGGGGCTAACGGGGAGCTGTTTTTT. Translation: CASSQDPGGANGELFF. The gene calls are TRBV4-2 and TRBJ2-2; possibly TRBD1 or TRBD2 for D (7 bases each). The germline V gene has CDR1 LGHNA and CDR2 YNFKEQ. CDR3 length: 16 amino acids. V lost 0 bases to trimming and J lost 7 bases, with 15 bases between them.

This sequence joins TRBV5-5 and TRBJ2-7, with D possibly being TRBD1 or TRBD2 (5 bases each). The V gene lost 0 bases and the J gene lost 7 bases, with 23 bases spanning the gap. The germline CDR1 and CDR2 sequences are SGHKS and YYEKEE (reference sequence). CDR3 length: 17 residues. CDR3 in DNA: TGTGCCAGCAGCTTGGGGCTGTCGGGACGGCCCTTAGGGGAGCAGTACTTC. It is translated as CASSLGLSGRPLGEQYF.

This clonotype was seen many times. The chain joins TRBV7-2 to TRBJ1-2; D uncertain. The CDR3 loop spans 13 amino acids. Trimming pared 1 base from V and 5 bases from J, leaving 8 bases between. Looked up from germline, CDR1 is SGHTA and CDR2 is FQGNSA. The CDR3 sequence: CASSLGPTYGYTF. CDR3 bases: TGTGCCAGCAGCTTAGGACCTACATATGGCTACACCTTC.

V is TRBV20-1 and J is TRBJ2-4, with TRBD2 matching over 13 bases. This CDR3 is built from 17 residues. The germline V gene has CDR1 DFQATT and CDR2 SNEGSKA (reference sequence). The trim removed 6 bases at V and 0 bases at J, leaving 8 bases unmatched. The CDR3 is CSAQKGLAGLAKNIQYF. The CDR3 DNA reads TGCAGTGCCCAAAAGGGACTAGCGGGGTTAGCCAAAAACATTCAGTACTTC.

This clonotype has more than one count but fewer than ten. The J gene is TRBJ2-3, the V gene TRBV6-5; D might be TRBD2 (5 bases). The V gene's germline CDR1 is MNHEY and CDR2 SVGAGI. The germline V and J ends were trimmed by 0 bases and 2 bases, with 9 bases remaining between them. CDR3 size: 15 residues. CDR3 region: CASSYSRENTDTQYF. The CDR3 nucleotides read TGTGCCAGCAGTTACTCGAGGGAGAACACAGATACGCAGTATTTT.

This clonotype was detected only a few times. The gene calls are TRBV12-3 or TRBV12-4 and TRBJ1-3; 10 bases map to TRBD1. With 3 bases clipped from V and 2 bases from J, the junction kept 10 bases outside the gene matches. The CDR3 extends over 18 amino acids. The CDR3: CASSFGDRGRVAGNTIYF. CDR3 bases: TGTGCCAGCAGTTTCGGGGACAGGGGTCGTGTTGCTGGAAACACCATATATTTT.

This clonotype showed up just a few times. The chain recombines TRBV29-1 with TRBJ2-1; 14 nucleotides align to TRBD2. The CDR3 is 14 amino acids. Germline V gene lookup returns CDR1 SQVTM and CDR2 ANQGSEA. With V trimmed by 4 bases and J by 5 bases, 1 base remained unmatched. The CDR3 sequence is CSVGGLAGDNEQFF. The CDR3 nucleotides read TGCAGCGTTGGGGGACTAGCGGGGGACAATGAGCAGTTCTTC.

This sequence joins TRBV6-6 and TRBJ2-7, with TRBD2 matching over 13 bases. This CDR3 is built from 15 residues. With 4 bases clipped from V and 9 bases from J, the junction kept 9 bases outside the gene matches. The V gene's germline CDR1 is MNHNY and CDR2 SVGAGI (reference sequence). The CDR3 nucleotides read TGTGCCAGCAGTTCACGGACTAGCGGGAGCCGAGGGCAGTACGTC. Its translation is CASSSRTSGSRGQYV.

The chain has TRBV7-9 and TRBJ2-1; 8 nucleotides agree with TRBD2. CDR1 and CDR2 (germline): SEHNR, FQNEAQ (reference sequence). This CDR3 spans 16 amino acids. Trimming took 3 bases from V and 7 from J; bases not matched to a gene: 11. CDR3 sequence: CASSFWFAGGNNEQFF. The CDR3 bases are TGTGCCAGCAGCTTTTGGTTTGCGGGGGGCAATAATGAGCAGTTCTTC.

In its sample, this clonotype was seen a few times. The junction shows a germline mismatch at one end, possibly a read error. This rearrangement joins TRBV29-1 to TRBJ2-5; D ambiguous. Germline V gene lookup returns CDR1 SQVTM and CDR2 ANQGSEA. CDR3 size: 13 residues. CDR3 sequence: CSVEGQNQQTQYF. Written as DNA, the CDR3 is TGCAGCGTTGAAGGGCAAAACCAACAGACCCAGTACTTC.

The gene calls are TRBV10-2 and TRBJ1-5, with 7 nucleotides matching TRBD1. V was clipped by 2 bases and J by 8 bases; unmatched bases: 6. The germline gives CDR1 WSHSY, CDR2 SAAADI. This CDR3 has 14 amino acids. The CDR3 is CASSEGRGHKPQHF. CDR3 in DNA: TGCGCCAGCAGTGAGGGGAGGGGGCATAAGCCCCAGCATTTT.

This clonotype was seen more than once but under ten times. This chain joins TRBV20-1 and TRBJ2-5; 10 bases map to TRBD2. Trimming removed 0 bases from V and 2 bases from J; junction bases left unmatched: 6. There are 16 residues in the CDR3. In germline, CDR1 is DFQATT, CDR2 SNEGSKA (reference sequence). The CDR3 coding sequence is TGCAGTGCTAGAGATCCTAGCGGGGGCCCACAAGAGACCCAGTACTTC. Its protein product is CSARDPSGGPQETQYF.

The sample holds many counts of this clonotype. CDR3 protein: CSVDRWSQETQYF. The CDR3 bases are TGCAGCGTTGATCGGTGGTCCCAAGAGACCCAGTACTTC. The chain recombines TRBV29-1 with TRBJ2-5; no definite D call. The CDR3 totals 13 residues. Deletions cut 3 bases from V and 1 base from J, with 9 bases between. From germline, CDR1 is SQVTM and CDR2 ANQGSEA.

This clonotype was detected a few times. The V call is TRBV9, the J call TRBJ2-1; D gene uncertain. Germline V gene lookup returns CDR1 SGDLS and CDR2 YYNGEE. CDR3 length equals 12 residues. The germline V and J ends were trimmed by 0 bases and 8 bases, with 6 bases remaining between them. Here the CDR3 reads CASSVGPHEQFF. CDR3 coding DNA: TGTGCCAGCAGCGTAGGTCCCCATGAGCAGTTCTTC.

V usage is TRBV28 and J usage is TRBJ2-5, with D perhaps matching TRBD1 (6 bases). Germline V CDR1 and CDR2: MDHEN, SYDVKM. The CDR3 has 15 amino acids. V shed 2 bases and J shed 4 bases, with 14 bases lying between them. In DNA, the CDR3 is TGTGCCAGCAGTTTACGGAACAGGGTAGGAGAGACCCAGTACTTC. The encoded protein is CASSLRNRVGETQYF.

The CDR3 loop reads CASNPGLAYEQYF. Written as DNA, the CDR3 is TGTGCCAGCAATCCGGGACTCGCCTACGAGCAGTACTTC. V gene TRBV12-3 or TRBV12-4 combines with J gene TRBJ2-7, with a weak D call TRBD2 (6 bases). V lost 7 bases, J lost 2 bases, and 12 bases lay in between. The CDR3 loop spans 13 amino acids.

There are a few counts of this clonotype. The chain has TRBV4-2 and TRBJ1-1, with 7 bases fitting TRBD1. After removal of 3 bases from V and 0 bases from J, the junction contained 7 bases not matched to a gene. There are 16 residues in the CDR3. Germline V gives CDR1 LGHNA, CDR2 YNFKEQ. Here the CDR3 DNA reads TGTGCCAGCAGCCATTCCCAGACAGGGATGAACACTGAAGCTTTCTTT. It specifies CASSHSQTGMNTEAFF.

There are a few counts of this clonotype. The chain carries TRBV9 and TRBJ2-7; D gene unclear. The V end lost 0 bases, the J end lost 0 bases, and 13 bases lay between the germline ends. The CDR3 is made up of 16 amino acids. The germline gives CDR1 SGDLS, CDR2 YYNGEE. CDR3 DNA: TGTGCCAGCAGCGTAGGTTCGGGCCGCTCCTCCTACGAGCAGTACTTC. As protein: CASSVGSGRSSYEQYF.

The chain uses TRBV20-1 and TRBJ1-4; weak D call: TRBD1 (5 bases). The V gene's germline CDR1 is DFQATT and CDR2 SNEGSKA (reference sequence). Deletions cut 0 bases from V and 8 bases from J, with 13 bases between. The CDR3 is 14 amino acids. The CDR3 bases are TGCAGTGCTAGAGATCCTGCAGGGCGGGAAAAACTGTTTTTT. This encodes CSARDPAGREKLFF.

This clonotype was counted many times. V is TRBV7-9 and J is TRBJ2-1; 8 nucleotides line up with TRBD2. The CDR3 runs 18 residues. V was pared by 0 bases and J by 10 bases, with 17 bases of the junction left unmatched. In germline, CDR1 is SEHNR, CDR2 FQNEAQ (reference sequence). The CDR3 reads CASSLASISGTPRGEQFF. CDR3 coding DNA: TGTGCCAGCAGCTTAGCCTCTATTAGCGGGACCCCCCGAGGGGAGCAGTTCTTC.

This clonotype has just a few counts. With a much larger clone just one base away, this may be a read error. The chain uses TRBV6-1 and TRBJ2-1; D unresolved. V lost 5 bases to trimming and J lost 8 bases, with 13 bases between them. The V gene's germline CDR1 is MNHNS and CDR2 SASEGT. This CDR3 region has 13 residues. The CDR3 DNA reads TGTGCCAGCAGTAGTCAGTTCGTCGATGAGCAGTTCTTC. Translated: CASSSQFVDEQFF.

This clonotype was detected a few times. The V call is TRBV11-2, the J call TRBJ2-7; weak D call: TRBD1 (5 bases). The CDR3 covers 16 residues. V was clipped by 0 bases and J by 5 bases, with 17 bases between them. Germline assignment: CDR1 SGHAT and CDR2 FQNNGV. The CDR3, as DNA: TGTGCCAGCAGCTTAGAAGGATGGCAGGGAAGCCACGAGCAGTACTTC. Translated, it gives CASSLEGWQGSHEQYF.

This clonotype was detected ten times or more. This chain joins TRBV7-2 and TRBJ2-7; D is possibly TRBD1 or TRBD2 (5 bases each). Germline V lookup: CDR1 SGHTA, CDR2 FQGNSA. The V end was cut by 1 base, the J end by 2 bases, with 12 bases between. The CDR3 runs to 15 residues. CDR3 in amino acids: CASSLERGYAYEQYV. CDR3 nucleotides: TGTGCCAGCAGCTTAGAGAGGGGCTATGCCTACGAGCAGTACGTC.

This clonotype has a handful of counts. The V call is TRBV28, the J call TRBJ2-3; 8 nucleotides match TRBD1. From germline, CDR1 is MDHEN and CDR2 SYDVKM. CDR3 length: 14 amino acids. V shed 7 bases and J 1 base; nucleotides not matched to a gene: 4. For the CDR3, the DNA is TGTGCCAGCACCAGGGGGCTTGGCACAGATACGCAGTATTTT. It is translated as CASTRGLGTDTQYF.

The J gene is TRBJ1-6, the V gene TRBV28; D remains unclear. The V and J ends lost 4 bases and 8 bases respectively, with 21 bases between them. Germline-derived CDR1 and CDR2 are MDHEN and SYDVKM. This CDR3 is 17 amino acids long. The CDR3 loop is CASSSPDTVGRDSPLHF. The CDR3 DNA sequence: TGTGCCAGCAGTTCCCCCGACACAGTTGGTCGCGATTCACCCCTCCACTTT.

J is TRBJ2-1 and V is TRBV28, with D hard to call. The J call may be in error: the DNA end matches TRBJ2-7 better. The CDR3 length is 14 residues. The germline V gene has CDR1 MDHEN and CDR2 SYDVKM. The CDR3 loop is CASSFSKRFTEQYF. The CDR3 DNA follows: TGTGCCAGCAGTTTCTCCAAGCGTTTCACCGAGCAGTACTTC.

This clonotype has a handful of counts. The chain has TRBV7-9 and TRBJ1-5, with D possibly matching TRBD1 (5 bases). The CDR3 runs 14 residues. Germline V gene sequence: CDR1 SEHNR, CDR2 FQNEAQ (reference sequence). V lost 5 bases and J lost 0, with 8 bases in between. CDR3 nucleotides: TGTGCCAGCAGCCCGACAGCTAGCAATCAGCCCCAGCATTTT. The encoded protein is CASSPTASNQPQHF.